This T cell receptor beta chain was recovered during a study of shared clonotypes between healthy human individuals. Study outcomes and limitations: Clonotype sharing across donors was expected to vary with sequencing depth.

The unsorted samples had some 90 million PBMCs used for genomic DNA. Germline V CDR1 and CDR2: LNHDA, SQIVND (reference sequence). The CDR3 is 15 residues long. With 4 bases removed from V and 5 bases from J, the gap between germline ends came to 14 bases. Measured with immunoSEQ multiplex PCR; TCRdb has only the in-frame clones, and not every one. There are around 480,000 clones in the sample; about 80% occur only once, and roughly an eighth lies in the top ten. Comment on this clone: Its specificity is unknown.

The sequencing sample was made of PBMCs. This chain links TRBV19 with TRBJ2-2; the D gene is possibly TRBD2 (6 bases). The sequence derives from a woman in her thirties or forties in good health. Some clones in this sample may be carry-over from other donors' samples. The CDR3 loop reads CASSSGAGYTGELFF. In DNA form, the CDR3 reads TGTGCCAGTAGTAGTGGGGCGGGATATACCGGGGAGCTGTTTTTT.